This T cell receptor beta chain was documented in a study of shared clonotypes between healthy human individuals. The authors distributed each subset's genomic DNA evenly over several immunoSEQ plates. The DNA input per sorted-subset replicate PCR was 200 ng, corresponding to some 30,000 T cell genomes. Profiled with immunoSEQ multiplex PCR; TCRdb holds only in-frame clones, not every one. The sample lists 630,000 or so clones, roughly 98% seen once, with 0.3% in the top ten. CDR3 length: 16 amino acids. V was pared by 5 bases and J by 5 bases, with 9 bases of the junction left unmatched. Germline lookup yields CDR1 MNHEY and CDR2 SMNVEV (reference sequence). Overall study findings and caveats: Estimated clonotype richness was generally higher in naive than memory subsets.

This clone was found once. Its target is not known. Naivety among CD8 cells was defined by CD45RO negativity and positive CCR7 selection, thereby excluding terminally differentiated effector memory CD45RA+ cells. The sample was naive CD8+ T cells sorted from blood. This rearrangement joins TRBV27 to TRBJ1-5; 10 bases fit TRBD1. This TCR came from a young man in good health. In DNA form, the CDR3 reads TGTGCCAGCAGTCCACGGGACAGGGGATTAGATCAGCCCCAGCATTTT. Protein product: CASSPRDRGLDQPQHF.